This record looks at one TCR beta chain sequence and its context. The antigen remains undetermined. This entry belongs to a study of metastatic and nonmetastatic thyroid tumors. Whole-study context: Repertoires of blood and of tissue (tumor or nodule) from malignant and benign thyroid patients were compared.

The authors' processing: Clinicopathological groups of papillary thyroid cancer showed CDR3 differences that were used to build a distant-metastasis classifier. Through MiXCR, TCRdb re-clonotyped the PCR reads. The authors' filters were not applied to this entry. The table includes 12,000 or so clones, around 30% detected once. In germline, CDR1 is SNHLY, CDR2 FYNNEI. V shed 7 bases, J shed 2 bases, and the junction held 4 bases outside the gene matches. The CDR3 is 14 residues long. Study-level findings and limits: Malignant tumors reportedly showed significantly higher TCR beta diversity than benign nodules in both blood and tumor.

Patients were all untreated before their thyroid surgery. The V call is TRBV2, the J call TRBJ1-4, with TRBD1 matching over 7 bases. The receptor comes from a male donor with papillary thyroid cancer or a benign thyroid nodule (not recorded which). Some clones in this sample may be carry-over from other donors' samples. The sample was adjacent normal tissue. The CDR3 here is CASTKGGTNEKLFF. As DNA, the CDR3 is TGTGCCAGCACAAAAGGGGGCACTAATGAAAAACTGTTTTTT.